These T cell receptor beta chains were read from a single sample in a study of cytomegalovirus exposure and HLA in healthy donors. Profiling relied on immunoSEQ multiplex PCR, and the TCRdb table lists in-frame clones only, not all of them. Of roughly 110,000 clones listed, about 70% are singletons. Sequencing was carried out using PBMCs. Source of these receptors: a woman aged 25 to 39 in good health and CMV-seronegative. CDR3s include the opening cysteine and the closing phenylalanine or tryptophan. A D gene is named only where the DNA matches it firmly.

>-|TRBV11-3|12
CASSNRAYGYTF
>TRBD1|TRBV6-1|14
CASSGPLRQGWQFF
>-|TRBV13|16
CASSSPGQGGVSPLHF
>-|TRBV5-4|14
CASSKKDTGSSQYF
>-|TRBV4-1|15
CASSQAHSQNTEAFF
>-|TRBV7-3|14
CASSPSPRSTEAFF
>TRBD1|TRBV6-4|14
CASSGQGSSNEQFF
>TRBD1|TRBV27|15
CASSSPGQGYYGYTF
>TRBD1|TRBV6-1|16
CASSEADRGWGNGYTF
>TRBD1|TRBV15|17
CATSRSGRGGDRADYTF
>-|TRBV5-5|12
CASSLVEEKLFF
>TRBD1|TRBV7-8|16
CASSRTPGTGSYGYTF
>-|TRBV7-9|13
CASQPAEYNEQFF
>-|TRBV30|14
CALGRSSYNSPLHF
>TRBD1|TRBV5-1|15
CASSSRTGGLETQYF
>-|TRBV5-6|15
CASSLRRTVNTEAFF
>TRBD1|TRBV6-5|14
CASSFLTGAGELFF
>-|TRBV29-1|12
CSVRVENTEAFF
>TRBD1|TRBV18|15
CASSPSGTGNTEAFF
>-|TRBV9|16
CASKGPGQGEGNTIYF
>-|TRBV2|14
CASSSRVIGNTIYF
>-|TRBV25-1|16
CASSESGVPSNQPQHF
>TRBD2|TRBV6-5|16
CASSYFPSGSAGELFF
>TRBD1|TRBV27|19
CASTPALFIGTDKVNEQFF
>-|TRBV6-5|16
CASSYGGSQLGNTIYF
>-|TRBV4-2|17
CASSQDLGRTLDSPLHF
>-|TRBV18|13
CASSPPASGGYTF
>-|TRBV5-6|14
CASSPALRFAEAFF
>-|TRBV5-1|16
CASSARQSGSTDTQYF
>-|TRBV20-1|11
CSASPSDEQYF
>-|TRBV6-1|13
CASSVDRGYGYTF
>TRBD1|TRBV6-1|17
CASSELFGTGGVQPQHF
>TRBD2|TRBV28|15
CASSLDSGGGKTQYF
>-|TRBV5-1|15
CASSLAGWQGETQYF
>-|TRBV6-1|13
CASRQLINQPQHF
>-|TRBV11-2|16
CASSLLLQGITGELFF
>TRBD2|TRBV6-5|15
CASRLAGGPGETQYF
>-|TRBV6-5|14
CASSYEGGNTEAFF
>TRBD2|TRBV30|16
CAWSAGLAGSTDTQYF
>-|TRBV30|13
CACGTGRNYGCTF
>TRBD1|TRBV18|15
CASSPPTGKNTEAFF
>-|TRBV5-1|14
CASSLEQLTDTQYF
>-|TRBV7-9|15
CASSLAGALVNEQFF
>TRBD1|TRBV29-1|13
CSVGTGGGTEAFF
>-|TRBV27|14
CASSDYSSYNEQFF
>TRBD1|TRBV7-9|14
CASRLQGAPHGYTF
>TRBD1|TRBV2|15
CARRQGRSSTGELFF
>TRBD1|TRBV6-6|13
CASSQQGAKGYTF
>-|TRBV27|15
CASRRQLSPSYEQYF
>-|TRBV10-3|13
CASGQLSRDEQYF
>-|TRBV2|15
CASSDGTLTYNEQFF